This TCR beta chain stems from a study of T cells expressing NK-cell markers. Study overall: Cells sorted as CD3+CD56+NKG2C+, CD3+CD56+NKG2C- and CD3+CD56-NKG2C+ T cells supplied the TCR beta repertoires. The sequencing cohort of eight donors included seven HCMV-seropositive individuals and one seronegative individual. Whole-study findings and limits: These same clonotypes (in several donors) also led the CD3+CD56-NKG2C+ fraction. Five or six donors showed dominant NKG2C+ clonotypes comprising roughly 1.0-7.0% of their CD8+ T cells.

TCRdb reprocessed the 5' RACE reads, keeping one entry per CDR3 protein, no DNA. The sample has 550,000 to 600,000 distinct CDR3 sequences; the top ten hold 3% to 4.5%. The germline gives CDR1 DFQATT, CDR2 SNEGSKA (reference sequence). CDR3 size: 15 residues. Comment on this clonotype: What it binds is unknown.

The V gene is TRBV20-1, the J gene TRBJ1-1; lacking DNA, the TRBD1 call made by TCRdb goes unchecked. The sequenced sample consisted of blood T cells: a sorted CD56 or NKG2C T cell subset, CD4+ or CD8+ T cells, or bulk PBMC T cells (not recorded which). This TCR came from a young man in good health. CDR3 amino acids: CSARVGSRGNTEAFF.